A selection of T cell receptor beta chains follows, all from one sample in a study of T cell repertoires in cytomegalovirus infection. TCRdb reanalysed the reads using MiXCR and keeps one entry per CDR3 protein. This table holds about 530,000 distinct CDR3 sequences, less than 30% found once. The sequenced material came from PBMCs. These receptors were obtained from a human donor in good health (CMV status not recorded). Some clones in this sample may be carry-over from other donors' samples. CDR3s leave out the opening cysteine and the closing phenylalanine or tryptophan. Clone size is given for some rows only: seen once, a few or many times, or a class if the clone is expanded.

CDR3aa,v_gene,j_gene,abundance
ASSLRTSGSYNEQF,TRBV11-2,TRBJ2-1,few
ASNRAWGTEAF,TRBV7-6,TRBJ1-1,-
AWSVLWDLSVTQY,TRBV30,TRBJ2-5,few
ASSQDWAAGELF,TRBV19,TRBJ2-2,-
SARPVGGGIDGYGYT,TRBV20-1,TRBJ1-2,-
ASRPSGRSSYNEQF,TRBV7-6,TRBJ2-1,few
ASSFIREEQF,TRBV6-2/TRBV6-3,TRBJ2-1,many
ASTPTRFADTQY,TRBV12-3/TRBV12-4,TRBJ2-3,-
ASSSPGARGNEKLF,TRBV12-3/TRBV12-4,TRBJ1-4,many
ASSLLGQLAVEQY,TRBV11-2,TRBJ2-7,few
ASRDSKREWSYNEQF,TRBV7-2,TRBJ2-1,-
ASSMISGAQETQY,TRBV19,TRBJ2-5,-
ASSLLDRRYGYT,TRBV5-6,TRBJ1-2,-
ASSLNPSGNRQETQY,TRBV7-2,TRBJ2-5,many
ASSFPGGTDTQY,TRBV12-3/TRBV12-4,TRBJ2-3,few
SARRDLNTEAF,TRBV20-1,TRBJ1-1,-
ASRARTGGQPQH,TRBV2,TRBJ1-5,-
ASSPTLAGAAGELF,TRBV7-3,TRBJ2-2,-
SVESNGEYGYT,TRBV29-1,TRBJ1-2,-
ASSQLTGRVLTDTQY,TRBV14,TRBJ2-3,once
ASSSLRGRIDEQY,TRBV7-9,TRBJ2-7,-
ASSLRAANEKLF,TRBV7-2,TRBJ1-4,few
ASSSVVYSNQPQH,TRBV7-2,TRBJ1-5,many